This T cell receptor beta chain was captured in a study of T cells in Graves' hyperthyroidism and ophthalmopathy. About the research overall: Upon initial diagnosis and before any treatment, peripheral blood was collected.

Patients with uncontrolled infections, other autoimmune diseases, pregnancy or lactation were excluded. Diagnoses were established using clinical symptoms, serum thyroxine and TRAb, thyroid ultrasound and orbital computed tomography. CDR1 and CDR2 (germline): LGHNA, YNFKEQ. V lost 4 bases to trimming and J lost 7 bases, with 16 bases between them. The CDR3 is 15 residues long. Authors of the study amplified TCR beta CDR3 regions from RNA transcripts. An initial round of RT-PCR targeting the TCR CDR3 relied on the HTBI primer set. One entry per CDR3 protein, called by TCRdb with MiXCR from the multiplex PCR reads. The data show approximately 370,000 distinct CDR3 sequences, with 15% seen just once and over 25% held by the top ten.

The rearrangement links TRBV4-2 to TRBJ1-4; D might be TRBD1 (5 bases). Sequencing was carried out using blood. The source is a woman aged 30 to 39 with Graves' hyperthyroidism. Here the CDR3 reads CASSPVSRGREKLFF. Here the CDR3 DNA reads TGTGCCAGCAGCCCCGTTTCAAGGGGACGTGAAAAACTGTTTTTT.